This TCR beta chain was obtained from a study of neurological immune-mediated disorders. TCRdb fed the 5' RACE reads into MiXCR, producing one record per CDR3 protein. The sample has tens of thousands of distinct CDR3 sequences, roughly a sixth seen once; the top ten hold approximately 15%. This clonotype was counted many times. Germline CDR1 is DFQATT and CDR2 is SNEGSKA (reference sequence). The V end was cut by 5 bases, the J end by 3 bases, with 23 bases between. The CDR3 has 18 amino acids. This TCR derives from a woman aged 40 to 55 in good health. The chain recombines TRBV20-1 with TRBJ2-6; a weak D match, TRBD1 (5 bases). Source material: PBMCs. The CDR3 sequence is CSAGPSKGLVCGANVLTF. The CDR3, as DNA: TGCAGTGCTGGGCCCTCGAAGGGGTTGGTTTGTGGGGCCAACGTCCTGACTTTC.